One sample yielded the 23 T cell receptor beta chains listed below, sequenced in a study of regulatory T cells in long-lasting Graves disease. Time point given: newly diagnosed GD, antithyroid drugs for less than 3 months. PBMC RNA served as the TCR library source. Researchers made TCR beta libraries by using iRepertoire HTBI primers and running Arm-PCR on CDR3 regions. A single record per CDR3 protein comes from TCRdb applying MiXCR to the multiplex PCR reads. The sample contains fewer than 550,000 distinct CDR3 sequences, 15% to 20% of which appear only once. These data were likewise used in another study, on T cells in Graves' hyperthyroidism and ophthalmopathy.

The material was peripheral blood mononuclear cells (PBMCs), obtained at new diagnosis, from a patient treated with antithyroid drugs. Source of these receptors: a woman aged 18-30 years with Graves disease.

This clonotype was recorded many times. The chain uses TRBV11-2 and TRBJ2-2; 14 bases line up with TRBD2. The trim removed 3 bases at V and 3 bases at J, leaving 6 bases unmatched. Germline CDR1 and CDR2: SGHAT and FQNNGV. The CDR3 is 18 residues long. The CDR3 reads CASSLGLAGAPYTGELFF. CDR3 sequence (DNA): TGTGCCAGCAGCTTGGGACTAGCGGGAGCCCCTTACACCGGGGAGCTGTTTTTT.

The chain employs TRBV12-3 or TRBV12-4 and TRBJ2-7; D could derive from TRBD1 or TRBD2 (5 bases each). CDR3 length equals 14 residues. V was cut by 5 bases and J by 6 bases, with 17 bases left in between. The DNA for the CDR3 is TGTGCCAGCAGTGACCCGGGACCTTTGGGCGAGCAGTACTTC. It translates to CASSDPGPLGEQYF.

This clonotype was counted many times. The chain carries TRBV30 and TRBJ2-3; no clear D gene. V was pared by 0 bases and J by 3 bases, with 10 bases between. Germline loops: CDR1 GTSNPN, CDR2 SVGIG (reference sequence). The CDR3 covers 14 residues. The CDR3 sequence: CAWSVSATTDTQYF. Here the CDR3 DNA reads TGTGCCTGGAGTGTATCGGCTACGACAGATACGCAGTATTTT.

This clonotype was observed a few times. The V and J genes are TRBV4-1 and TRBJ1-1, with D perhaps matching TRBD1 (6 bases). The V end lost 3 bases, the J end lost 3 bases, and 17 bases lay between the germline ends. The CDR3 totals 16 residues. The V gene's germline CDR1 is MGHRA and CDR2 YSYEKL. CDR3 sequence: CASSHILGGGDTEAFF. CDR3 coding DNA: TGCGCCAGCAGCCATATACTGGGGGGGGGCGACACTGAAGCTTTCTTT.

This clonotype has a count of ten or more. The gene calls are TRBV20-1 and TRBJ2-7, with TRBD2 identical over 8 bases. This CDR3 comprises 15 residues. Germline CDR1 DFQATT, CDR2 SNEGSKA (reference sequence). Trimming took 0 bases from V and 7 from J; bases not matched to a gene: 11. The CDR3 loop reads CSARDSWTSNLEQYF. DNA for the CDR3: TGCAGTGCTAGAGATTCTTGGACTAGCAACTTAGAGCAGTACTTC.

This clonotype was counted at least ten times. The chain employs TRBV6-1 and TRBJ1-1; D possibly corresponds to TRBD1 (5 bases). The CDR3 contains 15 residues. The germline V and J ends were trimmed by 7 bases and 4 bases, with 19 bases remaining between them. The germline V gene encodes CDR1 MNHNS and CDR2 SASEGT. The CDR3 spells CASTYRGGSGTEAFF. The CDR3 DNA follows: TGTGCCAGCACCTACCGGGGGGGGTCGGGCACTGAAGCTTTCTTT.

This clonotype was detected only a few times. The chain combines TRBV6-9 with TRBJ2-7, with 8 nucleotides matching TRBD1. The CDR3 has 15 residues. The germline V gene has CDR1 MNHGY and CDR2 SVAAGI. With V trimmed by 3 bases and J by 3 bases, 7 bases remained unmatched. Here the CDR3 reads CASSYFSGTGYEQYF. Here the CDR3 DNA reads TGTGCCAGCAGTTACTTCTCCGGGACAGGCTACGAGCAGTACTTC.

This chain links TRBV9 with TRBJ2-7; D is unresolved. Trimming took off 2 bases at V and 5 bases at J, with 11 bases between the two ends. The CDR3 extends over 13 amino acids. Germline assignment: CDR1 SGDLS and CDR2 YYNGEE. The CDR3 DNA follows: TGTGCCAGCAGCGTCACCCTTGGGAACGAGCAGTACTTC. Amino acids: CASSVTLGNEQYF.

The CDR3 DNA reads TGCGCCAGCAGCTTGGTGGACCCGACCTACAATGAGCAGTTCTTC. Protein sequence: CASSLVDPTYNEQFF. The chain is built from TRBV5-1 and TRBJ2-1; D remains ambiguous. The germline V gene encodes CDR1 SGHRS and CDR2 YFSETQ. Trimming cost V 0 bases and J 2 bases, with 9 bases left between them. The CDR3 is 15 amino acids.

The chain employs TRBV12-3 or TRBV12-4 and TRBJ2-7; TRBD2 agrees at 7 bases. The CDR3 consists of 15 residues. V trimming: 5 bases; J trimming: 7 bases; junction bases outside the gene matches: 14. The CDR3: CASSLGLPPGREQYF. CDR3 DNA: TGTGCCAGCAGTCTGGGACTCCCCCCCGGGAGGGAGCAGTACTTC.

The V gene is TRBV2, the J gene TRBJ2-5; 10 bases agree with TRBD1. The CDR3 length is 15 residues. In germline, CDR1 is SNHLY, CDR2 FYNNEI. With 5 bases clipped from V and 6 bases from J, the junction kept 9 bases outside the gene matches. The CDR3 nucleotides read TGTGCCAGCAGTAATGACGGGACAGGGGTAAAGACCCAGTACTTC. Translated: CASSNDGTGVKTQYF.

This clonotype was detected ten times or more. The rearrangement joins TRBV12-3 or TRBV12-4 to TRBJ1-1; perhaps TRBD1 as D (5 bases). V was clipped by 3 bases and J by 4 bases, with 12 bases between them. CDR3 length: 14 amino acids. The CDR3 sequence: CASSLPGLGTEAFF. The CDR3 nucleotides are TGTGCCAGCAGTTTGCCGGGACTGGGCACTGAAGCTTTCTTT.

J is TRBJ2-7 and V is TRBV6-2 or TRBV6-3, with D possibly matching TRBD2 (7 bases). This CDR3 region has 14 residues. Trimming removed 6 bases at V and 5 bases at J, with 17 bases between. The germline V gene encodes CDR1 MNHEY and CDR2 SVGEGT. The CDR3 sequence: CASRPSGGLNEQYF. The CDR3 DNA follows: TGTGCCAGCAGGCCTTCCGGGGGGCTCAACGAGCAGTACTTC.

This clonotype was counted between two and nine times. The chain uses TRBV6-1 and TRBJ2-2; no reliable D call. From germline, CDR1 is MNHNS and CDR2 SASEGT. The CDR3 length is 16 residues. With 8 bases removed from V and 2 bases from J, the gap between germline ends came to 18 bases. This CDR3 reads CASAYSPNLNTGELFF. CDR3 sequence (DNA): TGTGCCAGCGCCTACAGTCCAAATTTAAACACCGGGGAGCTGTTTTTT.

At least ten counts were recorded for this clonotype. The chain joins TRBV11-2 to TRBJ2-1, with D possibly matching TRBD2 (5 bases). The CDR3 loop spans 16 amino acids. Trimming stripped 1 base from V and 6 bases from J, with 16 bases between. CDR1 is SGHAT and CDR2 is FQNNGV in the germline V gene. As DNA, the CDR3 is TGTGCCAGCAGCTTAGTGCGGGTGGACCTGAGCAATGAGCAGTTCTTC. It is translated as CASSLVRVDLSNEQFF.

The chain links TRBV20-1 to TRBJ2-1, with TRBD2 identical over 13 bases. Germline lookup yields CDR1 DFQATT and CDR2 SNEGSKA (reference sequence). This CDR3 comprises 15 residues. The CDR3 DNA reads TGCAGCGCCCCCGGGACTAGCGGGGCTTACAATGAGCAGTTCTTC. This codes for CSAPGTSGAYNEQFF.

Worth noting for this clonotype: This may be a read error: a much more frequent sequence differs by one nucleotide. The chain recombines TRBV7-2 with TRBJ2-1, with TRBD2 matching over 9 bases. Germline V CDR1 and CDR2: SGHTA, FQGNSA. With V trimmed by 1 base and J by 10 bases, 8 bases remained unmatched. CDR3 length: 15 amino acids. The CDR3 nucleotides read TGTGCCAGCAGCTTAGGCGGGAGGGCGATACACGAGCAGTTCTTC. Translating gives CASSLGGRAIHEQFF.

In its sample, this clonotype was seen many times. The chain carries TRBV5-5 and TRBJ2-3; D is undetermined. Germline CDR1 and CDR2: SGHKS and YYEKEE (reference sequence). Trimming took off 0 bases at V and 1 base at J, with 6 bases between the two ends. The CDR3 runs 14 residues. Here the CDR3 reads CASSLALGTDTQYF. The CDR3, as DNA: TGTGCCAGCAGCTTGGCCCTGGGCACAGATACGCAGTATTTT.

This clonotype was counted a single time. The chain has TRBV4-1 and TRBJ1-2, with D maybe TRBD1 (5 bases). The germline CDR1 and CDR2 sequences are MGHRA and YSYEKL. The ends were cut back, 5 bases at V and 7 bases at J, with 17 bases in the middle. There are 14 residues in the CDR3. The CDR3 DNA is TGCGCCAGCAGCGAAATAGGGGCAAGTCTTGGCTACACCTTC. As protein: CASSEIGASLGYTF.

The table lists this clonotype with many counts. The CDR3 region is CASSPEWGFNQPQHF. The CDR3 DNA reads TGTGCCAGCTCACCAGAATGGGGATTTAATCAGCCCCAGCATTTT. This sequence joins TRBV18 and TRBJ1-5; D gene unclear. V dropped 2 bases and J dropped 4 bases, with 12 bases sitting between them. Looked up from germline, CDR1 is KGHSH and CDR2 is LQKENI. This CDR3 comprises 15 residues.

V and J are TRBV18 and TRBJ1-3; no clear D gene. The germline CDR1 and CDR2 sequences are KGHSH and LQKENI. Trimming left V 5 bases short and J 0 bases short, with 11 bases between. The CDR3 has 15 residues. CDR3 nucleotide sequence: TGTGCCAGCTCAACCAAAAGGAGCTCTGGAAACACCATATATTTT. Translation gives CASSTKRSSGNTIYF.

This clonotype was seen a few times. The CDR3 bases are TGCAGCATTTCAGGGTCTGCGTACGAGCAGTACTTC. Its protein is CSISGSAYEQYF. The chain employs TRBV29-1 and TRBJ2-7; D may be TRBD1 (5 bases). The CDR3 runs 12 residues. V was trimmed by 8 bases and J by 4 bases, leaving 15 bases between them. Germline V gene lookup returns CDR1 SQVTM and CDR2 ANQGSEA.

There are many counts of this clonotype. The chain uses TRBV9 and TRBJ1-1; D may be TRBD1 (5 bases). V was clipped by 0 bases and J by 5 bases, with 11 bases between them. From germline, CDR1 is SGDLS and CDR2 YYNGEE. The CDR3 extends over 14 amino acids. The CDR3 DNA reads TGTGCCAGCAGCGTAGGAGGGGCGTCAACTGAAGCTTTCTTT. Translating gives CASSVGGASTEAFF.